One sample yielded the 24 T cell receptor beta chains listed below, sequenced in a study of blood T cells in healthy people across ages. Sample-barcoded 5' priming and a J-beta primer mix drove a second PCR of roughly 6 to 12 cycles. One entry per CDR3 protein, called by TCRdb with MiXCR from the 5' RACE reads. Of some 800,000 distinct CDR3 sequences in the sample, approximately 44% are singletons; the top ten hold around 18%. The specimen sequenced was blood. These receptors originate from a man between 60 and 75 years old in good health.

Only a few counts were recorded for this clonotype. As DNA, the CDR3 is TGTGCCAGCAGCTTGGAGTGGGTGACGGAGACCCAGTACTTC. Its protein is CASSLEWVTETQYF. The chain recombines TRBV5-5 with TRBJ2-5; D not resolved. Germline CDR1 reads SGHKS; CDR2 reads YYEKEE (reference sequence). The V and J ends lost 0 bases and 5 bases respectively, with 11 bases between them. The CDR3 extends over 14 amino acids.

This clonotype has only a few counts. The genes are TRBV7-2 and TRBJ1-5, with D perhaps matching TRBD1 (5 bases). V shed 5 bases and J shed 7 bases, with 18 bases lying between them. Germline V lookup: CDR1 SGHTA, CDR2 FQGNSA. The CDR3 loop spans 15 amino acids. The DNA for the CDR3 is TGTGCCAGCAGCCCCGGGCAGGGCCTCACCCAGCCCCAGCATTTT. Its translation: CASSPGQGLTQPQHF.

CDR3 in amino acids: CASSRIGTGILFF. In nucleotides, the CDR3 is TGTGCCAGCAGCCGGATCGGGACGGGTATACTGTTTTTT. The rearrangement links TRBV3-1 to TRBJ1-4; perhaps TRBD1 as D (5 bases). Trimming removed 4 bases at V and 13 bases at J, with 16 bases between. Germline V lookup: CDR1 LGHDT, CDR2 YNNKEL (reference sequence). The CDR3 length is 13 residues. The whole variable domain, filled in from reference TRBV3-1 and TRBJ1-4, reads DTAVSQTPKYLVTQMGNDKSIKCEQNLGHDTMYWYKQDSKKFLKIMFSYNNKELIINETVPNRFSPKSPDKAHLNLHINSLELGDSAVYFCASSRIGTGILFFGSGTQLSVL.

The V call is TRBV2, the J call TRBJ1-5; maybe TRBD1 (5 bases). This CDR3 has 15 residues. V lost 4 bases to trimming and J lost 6 bases, with 16 bases between them. Germline lookup yields CDR1 SNHLY and CDR2 FYNNEI. CDR3 sequence (DNA): TGTGCCAGCAGTGGGGGTGGGGGGTATGGTCAGCCCCAGCATTTT. This encodes CASSGGGGYGQPQHF.

The V and J genes are TRBV11-3 and TRBJ2-7, with D possibly being TRBD1 (6 bases). Between the trimmed V and J ends, which lost 0 bases and 7 bases, there was a span of 19 bases. The CDR3 spans 16 residues. Germline CDR1 reads SGHNT; CDR2 reads YENEEA. CDR3 loop: CASSLDLRRGGNEQYF. The DNA for the CDR3 is TGTGCCAGCAGCTTAGATCTTCGCAGGGGTGGAAATGAGCAGTACTTC.

As regards this clonotype: A much more abundant neighbour one base away suggests this may be a read error. V gene TRBV12-3 or TRBV12-4 combines with J gene TRBJ2-7; D is undetermined. This CDR3 has 14 residues. The ends were cut back, 2 bases at V and 5 bases at J, with 13 bases in the middle. CDR3 sequence reads: CASSLSWQSHEQYF. DNA for the CDR3: TGTGCCAGCAGTTTATCCTGGCAGAGCCACGAGCAGTACTTC.

CDR3 bases: TGCAGTGCTAATGGAGGGAGTAATCAGCCCCAGCATTTT. It yields the protein CSANGGSNQPQHF. The chain is built from TRBV20-1 and TRBJ1-5, with D hard to call. The CDR3 extends over 13 amino acids. V gave up 4 bases and J gave up 4 bases, with 11 bases separating them. The V gene's germline CDR1 is DFQATT and CDR2 SNEGSKA (reference sequence).

The CDR3 DNA reads as TGTGCCACCAGCAAGGGACTAGCGGCAAACCAAGAGACCCAGTACTTC. This sequence encodes CATSKGLAANQETQYF. This chain connects TRBV15 to TRBJ2-5; 11 bases match TRBD2. The CDR3 is made up of 16 amino acids. Germline CDR1 is LNHNV and CDR2 is YYDKDF (reference sequence). V gave up 4 bases and J gave up 0 bases; unmatched junction bases: 4.

This chain connects TRBV11-3 to TRBJ2-3, with 14 bases that match TRBD2. Germline CDR1 reads SGHNT; CDR2 reads YENEEA. Losses at the gene ends were 5 bases for V and 2 bases for J; bases not matched to a gene: 6. The CDR3 runs to 17 residues. The CDR3 coding sequence is TGTGCCAGCAGCCCCGGGACTAGCGGGGGTTACACAGATACGCAGTATTTT. Encoded protein: CASSPGTSGGYTDTQYF. Complete variable domain (other parts from reference TRBV11-3 and TRBJ2-3): EAGVVQSPRYKIIEKKQPVAFWCNPISGHNTLYWYLQNLGQGPELLIRYENEEAVDDSQLPKDRFSAERLKGVDSTLKIQPAELGDSAVYLCASSPGTSGGYTDTQYFGPGTRLTVL.

The J gene is TRBJ1-4, the V gene TRBV27, with 8 bases that match TRBD1. With V trimmed by 4 bases and J by 3 bases, 4 bases remained unmatched. Germline CDR1 MNHEY, CDR2 SMNVEV (reference sequence). The CDR3 loop spans 15 amino acids. The CDR3 nucleotides are TGTGCCAGCAGTTCTACAGGGGGGGCTAATGAAAAACTGTTTTTT. It translates to CASSSTGGANEKLFF.

This clonotype was counted a few times. This chain uses TRBV2 with TRBJ2-5, with 9 bases that match TRBD1. J was trimmed by 11 bases and V by 5 bases; bases with no gene match: 12. CDR1 is SNHLY, CDR2 FYNNEI, per germline. CDR3 length equals 14 residues. CDR3 sequence (DNA): TGTGCCAGCAGTACTTCAGACAGGGGGAATGAGCAGTACTTC. Amino acid sequence: CASSTSDRGNEQYF.

This clonotype was found a few times. DNA for the CDR3: TGTGCCATCAGTAAGGGGCAGGGTCTGACAGATACGCAGTATTTT. It encodes CAISKGQGLTDTQYF. The genes are TRBV10-3 and TRBJ2-3; TRBD1 is a possible D gene (5 bases). CDR3 size: 15 residues. Germline CDR1 and CDR2: ENHRY and SYGVKD. V lost 5 bases and J lost 3, with 15 bases in between.

The chain is built from TRBV27 and TRBJ1-2; tentative D call: TRBD1 (6 bases). Trimming shortened V by 2 bases and J by 8 bases, and 12 bases separated the two germline ends. Germline values: CDR1 MNHEY, CDR2 SMNVEV (reference sequence). CDR3 length equals 13 residues. The CDR3 protein is CASSLGFDRGYTF. CDR3 DNA sequence: TGTGCCAGCAGTTTAGGTTTCGACAGGGGCTACACCTTC.

This chain links TRBV12-3 or TRBV12-4 with TRBJ1-4; D gene unclear. The CDR3 has 15 residues. V lost 5 bases and J 8 bases, leaving 18 bases between the germline ends. In DNA, the CDR3 is TGTGCCAGCAGTCCTGCCCGAGTTATGACGGAAAAACTGTTTTTT. This codes for CASSPARVMTEKLFF.

About this clonotype: The junction does not match germline at one end; this may be a read error. V is TRBV12-3 or TRBV12-4 and J is TRBJ2-3; no reliable D call. This CDR3 comprises 17 residues. CDR3 residues: CGSRINACGVTPDTQYF. The CDR3 bases are TGTGGCAGCAGAATTAACGCCTGTGGGGTGACACCAGATACGCAGTATTTT.

V gene TRBV20-1 combines with J gene TRBJ1-5; no clear D. This CDR3 region has 15 residues. Germline V gene data show CDR1 as DFQATT and CDR2 as SNEGSKA (reference sequence). The V end was cut by 0 bases, the J end by 6 bases, with 15 bases between. The DNA of the CDR3 is TGCAGTGCTAGAGATCTAGGGTCCGGTGGTCAGCCCCAGCATTTT. Residues: CSARDLGSGGQPQHF.

This chain uses TRBV4-3 with TRBJ1-3; no clear D gene. Germline assignment: CDR1 LGHNA and CDR2 YSLEER. The ends were cut back, 0 bases at V and 4 bases at J, with 4 bases in the middle. The CDR3 has 13 residues. CDR3 protein: CASSQDRGNTIYF. The CDR3 DNA reads TGCGCCAGCAGCCAAGATCGCGGAAACACCATATATTTT.

This clonotype has a handful of counts. The rearrangement joins TRBV18 to TRBJ1-2; D is possibly TRBD1 (5 bases). CDR3 length: 14 residues. The V and J ends lost 3 bases and 7 bases respectively, with 15 bases between them. Germline CDR1 is KGHSH and CDR2 is LQKENI. The CDR3 loop reads CASSPAAGGSGYTF. DNA for the CDR3: TGTGCCAGCTCACCGGCGGCCGGGGGAAGTGGCTACACCTTC.

This clonotype has just a few counts. The V gene is TRBV6-6, the J gene TRBJ1-2; weak D call: TRBD1 (6 bases). Germline V gives CDR1 MNHNY, CDR2 SVGAGI (reference sequence). The ends were cut back, 6 bases at V and 4 bases at J, with 12 bases in the middle. The CDR3 is 13 amino acids. The CDR3 reads CASSPDSRYGYTF. CDR3 in DNA: TGTGCCAGCAGCCCGGACAGCCGCTATGGCTACACCTTC.

The chain joins TRBV5-1 to TRBJ2-7, with D possibly TRBD2 on 6 matching bases. Germline V gene data show CDR1 as SGHRS and CDR2 as YFSETQ. Trimming took 4 bases from V and 1 from J, leaving 12 bases between them. This CDR3 has 14 residues. DNA of the CDR3: TGCGCCAGCAGCCCGGACGGGACTTCCTACGAGCAGTACTTC. The encoded protein is CASSPDGTSYEQYF.

This clonotype was seen a handful of times. The rearrangement uses TRBV12-5 and TRBJ1-1; D is uncertain. Per germline, CDR1 LGHNT and CDR2 FRNRAP. V lost 1 base to trimming and J lost 4 bases, with 4 bases between them. The CDR3 has 12 residues. This chain's CDR3 is CASGLGFTEAFF. CDR3 nucleotides: TGTGCTAGTGGTTTGGGTTTCACTGAAGCTTTCTTT.

The rearrangement links TRBV2 to TRBJ2-3, with D unresolved. CDR1 is SNHLY, CDR2 FYNNEI, per germline. The CDR3 covers 14 residues. V lost 8 bases, J lost 3 bases, and 15 bases lay in between. CDR3 coding DNA: TGTGCCAGCGGGCCGCTGCCCGGGACAGATACGCAGTATTTT. The encoded protein is CASGPLPGTDTQYF.

This clonotype was seen a handful of times. The V gene is TRBV20-1, the J gene TRBJ2-1, with D unresolved. The CDR3 runs 15 residues. Trimming removed 1 base at V and 0 bases at J, with 10 bases between. In germline, CDR1 is DFQATT, CDR2 SNEGSKA (reference sequence). The CDR3 DNA follows: TGCAGTGCTAGAGTATTGTATAGCTCCTACAATGAGCAGTTCTTC. It is translated as CSARVLYSSYNEQFF.

V and J are TRBV3-1 and TRBJ2-3; the D gene is possibly TRBD2 (6 bases). From germline, CDR1 is LGHDT and CDR2 YNNKEL (reference sequence). Trimming took 4 bases from V and 0 from J, leaving 11 bases between them. The CDR3 sequence is 15 residues long. The CDR3 bases are TGTGCCAGCAGCCTGACTAGAACTAGCACAGATACGCAGTATTTT. This translates into CASSLTRTSTDTQYF.